This record looks at one T cell receptor (beta chain) sequence and its context. The data stem from a study of blood T cell repertoires in COVID-19. Using immunoSEQ multiplex PCR, the repertoire was profiled, and TCRdb retains in-frame clones only, with some absent. The sample has approximately 270,000 clones, about 90% seen once. Enrollees, about 18 to 90 years old, lived in about two dozen US areas. There are 13 residues in the CDR3. J gave up 4 bases and V 4 bases, and 4 bases lay outside the gene matches. The germline V gene has CDR1 SGDLS and CDR2 YYNGEE. The sample was PBMCs or T cells enriched from blood (not recorded which). The clonotype was recovered from a human donor in a cohort exposed to, infected with or recovered from COVID-19 (not recorded which). The donor label of this sample is uncertain. The V and J genes are TRBV9 and TRBJ2-5; the match to TRBD1 covers 7 bases. CDR3 nucleotide sequence: TGTGCCAGCAGCTCCCGACAGGGAGAGACCCAGTACTTC. This gives the protein CASSSRQGETQYF.